The 27 T cell receptor beta chains presented below share a single source sample, sequenced in a study of cytotoxic CD8 clonotypes in ibrutinib-treated CLL. Assay: immunoSEQ multiplex PCR; the TCRdb copy retains only in-frame clones and omits some. The table shows 40,000 to 50,000 clones, with about three fifths occurring only once. The source material was PBMCs, sampled after 24 months of ibrutinib treatment. The receptor set was obtained from a human donor with chronic lymphocytic leukemia.

V gene TRBV18 combines with J gene TRBJ1-2; perhaps TRBD1 as D (5 bases). V shed 5 bases and J shed 6 bases, with 16 bases lying between them. The CDR3 loop spans 14 amino acids. Per germline, CDR1 KGHSH and CDR2 LQKENI. CDR3 nucleotide sequence: TGTGCCAGCTCATCAAACCGGGACGGCGATGGCTACACCTTC. This encodes CASSSNRDGDGYTF.

The V call is TRBV29-1, the J call TRBJ1-5; no definite D call. The germline V gene has CDR1 SQVTM and CDR2 ANQGSEA. The germline V and J ends were trimmed by 3 bases and 7 bases, with 13 bases remaining between them. The CDR3 runs 13 residues. CDR3 nucleotides: TGCAGCGTTGAGGTGGGCTTCGGGCAGCCCCAGCATTTT. Translation: CSVEVGFGQPQHF. Drawing the rest from reference TRBV29-1 and TRBJ1-5, the complete variable domain is SAVISQKPSRDICQRGTSLTIQCQVDSQVTMMFWYRQQPGQSLTLIATANQGSEATYESGFVIDKFPISRPNLTFSTLTVSNMSPEDSSIYLCSVEVGFGQPQHFGDGTRLSIL.

The table lists this clone with a few counts. V usage is TRBV6-5 and J usage is TRBJ2-7; 7 bases fit TRBD1. This CDR3 is 13 amino acids long. Germline lookup yields CDR1 MNHEY and CDR2 SVGAGI. Losses at the gene ends were 8 bases for V and 5 bases for J; bases not matched to a gene: 9. CDR3 residues: CASLDRVMDEQYF. CDR3 bases: TGTGCCAGCCTTGACAGGGTGATGGACGAGCAGTACTTC.

In this sample, this clone turned up a few times. The chain carries TRBV5-4 and TRBJ2-7; TRBD1 aligns across 7 bases. The V and J ends lost 0 bases and 3 bases, in that order; junction bases with no gene match: 3. In germline, CDR1 is SGHNT, CDR2 YYREEE (reference sequence). This CDR3 has 14 amino acids. The CDR3 spells CASSLAGTVYEQYF. The DNA of the CDR3 is TGTGCCAGCAGCTTGGCTGGGACAGTCTACGAGCAGTACTTC.

CDR3 DNA sequence: TGCGCCAGCAGCTTGGAAGGCAGCGAGCAGTACTTC. This gives the protein CASSLEGSEQYF. This chain uses TRBV5-1 with TRBJ2-7; D is unresolved. The length of the CDR3 is 12 residues. CDR1 is SGHRS, CDR2 YFSETQ, per germline. V was pared by 0 bases and J by 6 bases, with 7 bases between.

The sample holds a few counts of this clone. This rearrangement joins TRBV5-6 to TRBJ1-1, with D maybe TRBD1 (6 bases). The CDR3 has 13 residues. The V gene's germline CDR1 is SGHDT and CDR2 YYEEEE. Trimming left V 4 bases short and J 7 bases short, with 14 bases between. CDR3: CASSPLGGFEAFF. DNA for the CDR3: TGTGCCAGCAGCCCCCTAGGGGGGTTTGAAGCTTTCTTT.

The gene calls are TRBV5-6 and TRBJ2-7; TRBD2 matches at 7 bases. Looked up from germline, CDR1 is SGHDT and CDR2 is YYEEEE. The CDR3 length is 14 residues. Trimming at V came to 4 bases and at J to 3 bases, leaving 7 bases not matched to a gene. The CDR3 loop is CASSMGLAGYEQYF. For the CDR3, the DNA is TGTGCCAGCAGCATGGGGTTAGCGGGCTACGAGCAGTACTTC.

The genes are TRBV10-3 and TRBJ2-3; 7 bases line up with TRBD1. V dropped 11 bases and J dropped 2; count of bases not matched to a gene: 7. This CDR3 contains 13 residues. Germline V gene data show CDR1 as ENHRY and CDR2 as SYGVKD. The CDR3 nucleotides are TGTGCCTCGCGACAGGGACCCACAGATACGCAGTATTTT. This translates into CASRQGPTDTQYF.

This clone showed up many times. The chain carries TRBV2 and TRBJ2-7; no firm D call. The CDR3 has 12 amino acids. Germline CDR1 and CDR2: SNHLY and FYNNEI. Trimming pared 6 bases from V and 7 bases from J, leaving 13 bases between. The CDR3 DNA sequence: TGTGCCAGCAGCCCGGCGGTGGAAGAGCAGTACTTC. Translated, it gives CASSPAVEEQYF.

This clone was seen only once. The J gene is TRBJ1-1, the V gene TRBV5-1; D is ambiguous. The CDR3 is 16 amino acids. Trimming pared 0 bases from V and 0 bases from J, leaving 12 bases between. Germline V lookup: CDR1 SGHRS, CDR2 YFSETQ. The CDR3: CASSLARERMNTEAFF. In DNA form, the CDR3 reads TGCGCCAGCAGCTTGGCCCGAGAGCGGATGAACACTGAAGCTTTCTTT.

The chain has TRBV15 and TRBJ1-5; D remains ambiguous. The V gene lost 0 bases and the J gene lost 2 bases, with 5 bases spanning the gap. Per germline, CDR1 LNHNV and CDR2 YYDKDF (reference sequence). The CDR3 totals 14 residues. In nucleotides, the CDR3 is TGTGCCACCAGCAGAGATCGGGGCAATCAGCCCCAGCATTTT. This codes for CATSRDRGNQPQHF.

This chain uses TRBV28 with TRBJ2-7; 7 bases match TRBD2. The germline V gene encodes CDR1 MDHEN and CDR2 SYDVKM. CDR3 length equals 12 residues. Trimming removed 11 bases from V and 3 bases from J; junction bases left unmatched: 7. The DNA of the CDR3 is TGTGCCGCCTCGTCGGGGGGCTACGAGCAGTACTTC. It translates to CAASSGGYEQYF. The full variable domain, its missing parts supplied by reference TRBV28 and TRBJ2-7, is DVKVTQSSRYLVKRTGEKVFLECVQDMDHENMFWYRQDPGLGLRLIYFSYDVKMKEKGDIPEGYSVSREKKERFSLILESASTNQTSMYLCAASSGGYEQYFGPGTRLTVT.

CDR3 in DNA: TGCGCCAGCAGCCAAATAACCACGAGCGGGGGAGCCTACAATGAGCAGTTCTTC. Translated, it gives CASSQITTSGGAYNEQFF. The rearrangement links TRBV4-1 to TRBJ2-1; TRBD2 aligns across 8 bases. The CDR3 has 18 residues. The V and J ends lost 2 bases and 2 bases, in that order; junction bases with no gene match: 11. Germline V gives CDR1 MGHRA, CDR2 YSYEKL.

This chain uses TRBV25-1 with TRBJ1-2; D is ambiguous. V lost 4 bases, J lost 2 bases, and 8 bases lay in between. This CDR3 has 13 amino acids. Looked up from germline, CDR1 is MGHDK and CDR2 is SYGVNS. Here the CDR3 DNA reads TGTGCCAGCAGTGGCGGGTGGAACTATGGCTACACCTTC. Protein sequence: CASSGGWNYGYTF.

The chain employs TRBV13 and TRBJ2-5, with 10 bases matching TRBD2. V shed 3 bases and J 5 bases; nucleotides not matched to a gene: 6. The CDR3 has 15 residues. Germline values: CDR1 PRHDT, CDR2 FYEKMQ (reference sequence). The CDR3 sequence is CASSFRAGGRETQYF. CDR3 DNA: TGTGCCAGCAGCTTTCGAGCGGGGGGGCGGGAGACCCAGTACTTC.

This chain uses TRBV5-1 with TRBJ1-5; D may be TRBD1 (5 bases). Germline V lookup: CDR1 SGHRS, CDR2 YFSETQ. The length of the CDR3 is 15 residues. V was trimmed by 5 bases and J by 0 bases, leaving 12 bases between them. The CDR3 DNA reads TGCGCCAGCAGTCAGGGAACCTCTAGCAATCAGCCCCAGCATTTT. As protein: CASSQGTSSNQPQHF.

The chain couples TRBV2 to TRBJ1-2; D possibly corresponds to TRBD1 (5 bases). This CDR3 is built from 12 residues. The V gene's germline CDR1 is SNHLY and CDR2 FYNNEI. The V end was cut by 4 bases, the J end by 6 bases, with 9 bases between. The CDR3 region is CASSAGVDGYTF. The CDR3 DNA follows: TGTGCCAGCAGTGCGGGGGTTGATGGCTACACCTTC. Combining the CDR3 with reference TRBV2 and TRBJ1-2 gives the whole variable domain EPEVTQTPSHQVTQMGQEVILRCVPISNHLYFYWYRQILGQKVEFLVSFYNNEISEKSEIFDDQFSVERPDGSNFTLKIRSTKLEDSAMYFCASSAGVDGYTFGSGTRLTVV.

The chain has TRBV6-5 and TRBJ2-7; 7 bases match TRBD1. Looked up from germline, CDR1 is MNHEY and CDR2 is SVGAGI. CDR3 length: 15 residues. Losses at the gene ends were 2 bases for V and 0 bases for J; bases not matched to a gene: 4. CDR3 sequence reads: CASSYRQGLSYEQYF. In DNA, the CDR3 is TGTGCCAGCAGTTACCGACAGGGCCTCTCCTACGAGCAGTACTTC.

The rearrangement links TRBV19 to TRBJ1-1; D call uncertain. The germline gives CDR1 LNHDA, CDR2 SQIVND (reference sequence). V was trimmed by 3 bases and J by 3 bases, leaving 5 bases between them. CDR3 length equals 12 residues. CDR3 sequence (DNA): TGTGCCAGTAGTATTAGGGACACTGAAGCTTTCTTT. This codes for CASSIRDTEAFF. The full variable domain, in which reference TRBV19 and TRBJ1-1 provide the parts outside the CDR3, is DGGITQSPKYLFRKEGQNVTLSCEQNLNHDAMYWYRQDPGQGLRLIYYSQIVNDFQKGDIAEGYSVSREKKESFPLTVTSAQKNPTAFYLCASSIRDTEAFFGQGTRLTVV.

V gene TRBV6-1 combines with J gene TRBJ2-7, with D possibly being TRBD1 or TRBD2 (5 bases each). Germline CDR1 and CDR2: MNHNS and SASEGT. V was shortened by 11 bases and J by 1 base, with 15 bases between the two germline ends. The CDR3 contains 13 residues. CDR3: CAVPHEGSYEQYF. The CDR3 nucleotides read TGTGCCGTACCCCACGAGGGGTCCTACGAGCAGTACTTC.

The genes are TRBV6-1 and TRBJ2-3; 8 bases are shared with TRBD2. Trimming took 8 bases from V and 4 from J; bases not matched to a gene: 5. The CDR3 covers 13 residues. From germline, CDR1 is MNHNS and CDR2 SASEGT. The CDR3 loop is CASLSGGADTQYF. CDR3 DNA sequence: TGTGCCAGCCTCAGCGGGGGAGCAGATACGCAGTATTTT.

This clone has more than one count but fewer than ten. The chain joins TRBV25-1 to TRBJ2-3; possible D gene TRBD2, 6 bases. Germline CDR1 reads MGHDK; CDR2 reads SYGVNS. The CDR3 consists of 14 residues. The V end lost 1 base, the J end lost 6 bases, and 11 bases lay between the germline ends. The CDR3 spells CASSEWSSGDTQYF. The DNA of the CDR3 is TGTGCCAGCAGTGAATGGAGTAGCGGCGATACGCAGTATTTT.

This clone showed up just a few times. V gene TRBV25-1 combines with J gene TRBJ1-1; 9 bases map to TRBD1. The germline V gene has CDR1 MGHDK and CDR2 SYGVNS. The CDR3 sequence is 17 residues long. With V trimmed by 5 bases and J by 4 bases, 14 bases remained unmatched. The CDR3 DNA reads TGTGCCAGCAGTCAACCAGGGACAGGGTTAGTTGGCACTGAAGCTTTCTTT. This encodes CASSQPGTGLVGTEAFF.

The chain joins TRBV6-1 to TRBJ1-2, with 7 positions matching TRBD1. CDR1 MNHNS and CDR2 SASEGT come from the germline V gene. J was trimmed by 7 bases and V by 0 bases; bases with no gene match: 8. CDR3 length: 15 amino acids. This chain's CDR3 is CASSEARGQVIGYTF. The CDR3 coding sequence is TGTGCCAGCAGTGAAGCTAGGGGGCAGGTCATTGGCTACACCTTC.

This chain joins TRBV6-6 and TRBJ1-3, with 8 nucleotides matching TRBD1. After removal of 5 bases from V and 0 bases from J, the junction contained 6 bases not matched to a gene. The germline gives CDR1 MNHNY, CDR2 SVGAGI (reference sequence). CDR3 size: 16 residues. CDR3 residues: CASSKPQGDSGNTIYF. The CDR3 region has the DNA TGTGCCAGCAGTAAACCACAGGGGGACTCTGGAAACACCATATATTTT.

The chain joins TRBV5-1 to TRBJ1-4; the match to TRBD1 covers 10 bases. This CDR3 comprises 15 residues. Germline values: CDR1 SGHRS, CDR2 YFSETQ. V lost 1 base and J lost 4; bases outside the gene matches: 1. The CDR3 spells CASSLRTGGNEKLFF. The CDR3 region has the DNA TGCGCCAGCAGCTTGCGGACAGGGGGTAATGAAAAACTGTTTTTT.

The chain couples TRBV11-2 to TRBJ2-7; D may match TRBD1 or TRBD2 (6 bases each). V dropped 5 bases and J dropped 7 bases, with 18 bases sitting between them. Germline V lookup: CDR1 SGHAT, CDR2 FQNNGV. CDR3 length equals 14 residues. The CDR3 nucleotides are TGTGCCAGCAGCCCGGTCGGGGGCGCGGGTGAGCAGTACTTC. Residues: CASSPVGGAGEQYF.